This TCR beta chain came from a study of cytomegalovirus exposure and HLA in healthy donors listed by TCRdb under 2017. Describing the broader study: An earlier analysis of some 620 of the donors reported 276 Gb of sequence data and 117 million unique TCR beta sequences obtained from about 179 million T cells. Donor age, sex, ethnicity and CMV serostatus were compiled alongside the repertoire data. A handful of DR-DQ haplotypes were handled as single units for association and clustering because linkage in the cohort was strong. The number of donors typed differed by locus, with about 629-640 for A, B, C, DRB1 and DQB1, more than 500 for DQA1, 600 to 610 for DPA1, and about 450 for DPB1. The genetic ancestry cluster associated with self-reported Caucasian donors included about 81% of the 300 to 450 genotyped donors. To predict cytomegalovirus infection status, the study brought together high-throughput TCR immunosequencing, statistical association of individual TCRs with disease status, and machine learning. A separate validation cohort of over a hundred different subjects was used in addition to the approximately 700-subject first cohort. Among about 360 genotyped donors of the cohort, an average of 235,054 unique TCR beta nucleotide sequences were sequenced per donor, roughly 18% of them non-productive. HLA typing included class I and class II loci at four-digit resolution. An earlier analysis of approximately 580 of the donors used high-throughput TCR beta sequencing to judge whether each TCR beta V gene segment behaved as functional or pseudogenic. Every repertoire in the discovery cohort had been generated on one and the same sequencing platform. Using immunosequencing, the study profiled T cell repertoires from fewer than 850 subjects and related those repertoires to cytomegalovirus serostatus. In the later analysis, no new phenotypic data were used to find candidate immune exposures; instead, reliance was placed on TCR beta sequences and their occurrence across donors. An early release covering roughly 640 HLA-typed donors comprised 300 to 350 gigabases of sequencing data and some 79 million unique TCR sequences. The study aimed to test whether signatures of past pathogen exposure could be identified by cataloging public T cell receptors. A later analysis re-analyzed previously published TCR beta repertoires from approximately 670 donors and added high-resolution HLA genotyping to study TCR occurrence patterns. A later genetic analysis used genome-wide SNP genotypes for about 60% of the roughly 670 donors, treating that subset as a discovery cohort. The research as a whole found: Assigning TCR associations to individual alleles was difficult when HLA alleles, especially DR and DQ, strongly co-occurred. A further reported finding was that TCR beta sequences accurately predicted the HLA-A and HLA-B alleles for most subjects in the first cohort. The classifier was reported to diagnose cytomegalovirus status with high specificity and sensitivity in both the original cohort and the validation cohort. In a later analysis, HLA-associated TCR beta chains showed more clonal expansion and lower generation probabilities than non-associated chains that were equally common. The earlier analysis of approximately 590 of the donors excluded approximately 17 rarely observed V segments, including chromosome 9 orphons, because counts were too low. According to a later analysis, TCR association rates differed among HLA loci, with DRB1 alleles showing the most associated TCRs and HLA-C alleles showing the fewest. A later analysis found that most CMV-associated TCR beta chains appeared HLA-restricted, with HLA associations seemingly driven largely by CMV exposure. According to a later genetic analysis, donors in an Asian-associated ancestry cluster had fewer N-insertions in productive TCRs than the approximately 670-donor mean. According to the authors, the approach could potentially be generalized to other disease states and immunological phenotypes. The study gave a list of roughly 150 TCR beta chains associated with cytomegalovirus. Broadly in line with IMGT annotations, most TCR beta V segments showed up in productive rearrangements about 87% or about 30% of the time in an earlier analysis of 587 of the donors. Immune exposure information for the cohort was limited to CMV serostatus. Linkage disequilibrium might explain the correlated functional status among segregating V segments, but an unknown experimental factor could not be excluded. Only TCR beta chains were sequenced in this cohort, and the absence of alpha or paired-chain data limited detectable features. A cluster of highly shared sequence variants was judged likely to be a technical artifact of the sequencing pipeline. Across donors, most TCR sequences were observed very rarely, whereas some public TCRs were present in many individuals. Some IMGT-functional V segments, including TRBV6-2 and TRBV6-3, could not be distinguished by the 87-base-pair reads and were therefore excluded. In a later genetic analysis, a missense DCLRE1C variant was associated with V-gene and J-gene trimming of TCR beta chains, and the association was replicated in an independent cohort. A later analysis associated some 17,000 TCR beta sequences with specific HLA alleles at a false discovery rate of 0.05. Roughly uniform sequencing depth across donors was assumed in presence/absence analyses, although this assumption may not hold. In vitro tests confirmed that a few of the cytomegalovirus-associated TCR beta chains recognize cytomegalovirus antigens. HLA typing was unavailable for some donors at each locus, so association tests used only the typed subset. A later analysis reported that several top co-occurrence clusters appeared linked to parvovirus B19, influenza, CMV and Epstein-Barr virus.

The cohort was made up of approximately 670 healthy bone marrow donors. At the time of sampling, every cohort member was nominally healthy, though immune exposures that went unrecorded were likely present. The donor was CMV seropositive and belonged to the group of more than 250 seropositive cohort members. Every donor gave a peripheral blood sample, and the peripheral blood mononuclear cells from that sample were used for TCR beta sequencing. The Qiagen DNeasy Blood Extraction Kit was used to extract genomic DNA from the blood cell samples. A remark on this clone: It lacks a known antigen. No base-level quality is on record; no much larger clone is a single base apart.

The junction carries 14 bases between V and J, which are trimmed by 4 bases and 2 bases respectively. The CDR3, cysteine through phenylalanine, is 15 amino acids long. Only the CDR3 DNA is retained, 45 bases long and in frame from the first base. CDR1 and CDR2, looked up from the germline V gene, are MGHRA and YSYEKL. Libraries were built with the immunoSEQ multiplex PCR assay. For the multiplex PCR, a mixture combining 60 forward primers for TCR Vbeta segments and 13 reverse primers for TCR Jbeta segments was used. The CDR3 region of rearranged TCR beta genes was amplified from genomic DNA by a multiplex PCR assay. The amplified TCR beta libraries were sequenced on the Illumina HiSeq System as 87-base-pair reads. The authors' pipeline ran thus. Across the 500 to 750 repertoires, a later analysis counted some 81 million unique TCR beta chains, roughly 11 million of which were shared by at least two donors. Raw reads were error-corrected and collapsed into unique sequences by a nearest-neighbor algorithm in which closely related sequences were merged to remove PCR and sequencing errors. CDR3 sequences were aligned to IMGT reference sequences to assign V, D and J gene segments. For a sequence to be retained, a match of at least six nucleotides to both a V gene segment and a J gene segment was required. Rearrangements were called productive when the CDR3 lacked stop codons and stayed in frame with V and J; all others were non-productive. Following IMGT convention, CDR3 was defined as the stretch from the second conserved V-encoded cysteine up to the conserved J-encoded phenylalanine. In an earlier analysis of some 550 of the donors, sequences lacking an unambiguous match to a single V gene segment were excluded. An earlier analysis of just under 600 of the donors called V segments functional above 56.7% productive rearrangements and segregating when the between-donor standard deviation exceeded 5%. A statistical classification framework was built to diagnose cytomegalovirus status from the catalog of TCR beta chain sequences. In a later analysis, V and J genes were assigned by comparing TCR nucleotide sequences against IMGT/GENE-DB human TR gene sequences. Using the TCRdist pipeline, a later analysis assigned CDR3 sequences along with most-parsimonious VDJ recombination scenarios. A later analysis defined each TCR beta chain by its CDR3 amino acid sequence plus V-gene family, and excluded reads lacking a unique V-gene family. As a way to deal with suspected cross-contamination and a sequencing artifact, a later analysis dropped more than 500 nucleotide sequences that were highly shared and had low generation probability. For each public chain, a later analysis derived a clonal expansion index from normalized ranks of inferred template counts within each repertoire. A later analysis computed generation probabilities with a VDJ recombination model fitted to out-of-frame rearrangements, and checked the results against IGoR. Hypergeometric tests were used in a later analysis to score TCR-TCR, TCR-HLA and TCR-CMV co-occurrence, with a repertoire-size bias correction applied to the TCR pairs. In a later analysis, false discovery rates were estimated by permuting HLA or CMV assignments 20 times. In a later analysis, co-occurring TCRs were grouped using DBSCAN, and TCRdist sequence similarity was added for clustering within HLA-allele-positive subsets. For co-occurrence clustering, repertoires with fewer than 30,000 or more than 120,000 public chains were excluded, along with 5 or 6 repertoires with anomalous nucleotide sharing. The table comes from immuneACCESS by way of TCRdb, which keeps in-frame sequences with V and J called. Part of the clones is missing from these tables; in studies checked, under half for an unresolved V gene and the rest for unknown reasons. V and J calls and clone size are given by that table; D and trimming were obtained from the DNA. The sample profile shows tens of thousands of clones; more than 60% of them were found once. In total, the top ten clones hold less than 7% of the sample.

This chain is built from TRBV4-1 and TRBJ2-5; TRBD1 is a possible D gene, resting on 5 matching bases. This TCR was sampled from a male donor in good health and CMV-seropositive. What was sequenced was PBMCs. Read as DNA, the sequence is TGCGCCAGCAGCCCGGTGGGCAGGGAACAAGAGACCCAGTACTTC. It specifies CASSPVGREQETQYF.